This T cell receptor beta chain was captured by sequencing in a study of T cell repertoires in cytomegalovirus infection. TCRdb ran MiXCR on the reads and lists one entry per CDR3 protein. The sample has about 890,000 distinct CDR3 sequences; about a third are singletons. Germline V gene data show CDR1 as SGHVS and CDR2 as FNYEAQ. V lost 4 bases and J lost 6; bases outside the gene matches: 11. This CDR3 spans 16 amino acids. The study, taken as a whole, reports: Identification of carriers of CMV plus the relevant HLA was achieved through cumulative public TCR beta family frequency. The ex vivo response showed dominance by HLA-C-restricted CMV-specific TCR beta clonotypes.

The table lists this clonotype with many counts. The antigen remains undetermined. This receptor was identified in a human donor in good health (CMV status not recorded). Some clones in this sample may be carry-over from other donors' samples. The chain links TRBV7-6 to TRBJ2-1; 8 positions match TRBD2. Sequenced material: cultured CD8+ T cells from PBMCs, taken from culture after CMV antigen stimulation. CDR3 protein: CASSSAGTSGRNEQFF. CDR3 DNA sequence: TGTGCCAGCAGCTCTGCCGGGACTAGTGGGCGCAATGAGCAGTTCTTC. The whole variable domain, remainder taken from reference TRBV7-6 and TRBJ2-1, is GAGVSQSPRYKVTKRGQDVALRCDPISGHVSLYWYRQALGQGPEFLTYFNYEAQQDKSGLPNDRFSAERPEGSISTLTIQRTEQRDSAMYRCASSSAGTSGRNEQFFGPGTRLTVL.